A single T cell receptor beta chain is shown here with its context. The sample is drawn from a study of cytomegalovirus exposure and HLA in healthy donors. PCR amplification relied on 60 Vbeta primers (plus 13 Jbeta primers). Data came from immunoSEQ multiplex PCR; TCRdb stores just in-frame clones and leaves some out. The sample consists of 81,000 or so clones, about 81% of them appearing once. Sequencing used PBMCs. This TCR was recovered from a man in his 60s in good health and CMV-seronegative.

The CDR3 DNA is TGTGCCTGGAGTGATCAGGGGAATCAGCCCCAGCATTTT. It yields the protein CAWSDQGNQPQHF. The chain couples TRBV30 to TRBJ1-5; D is possibly TRBD1 (6 bases). CDR1 is GTSNPN and CDR2 is SVGIG in the germline V gene (reference sequence). The CDR3 consists of 13 residues. Deletions cut 1 base from V and 4 bases from J, with 8 bases between.